A single sample gave rise to the 7 T cell receptor beta chains below, sequenced in a study of Ad26.COV2.S vaccination and SARS-CoV-2 variants. Repertoires were generated with immunoSEQ multiplex PCR, while TCRdb's copy carries only in-frame clones and drops some. The table includes about 350,000 clones, 75% to 90% detected once. The treatment is: some 19 received Ad26.COV2.S at low or high dose, single or two shots; roughly five received placebo; per-sample allocation not given. All samples were drawn on day 63, counting from the first vaccine or placebo injection. Sequenced material: peripheral blood, taken in a trial of Ad26.COV2.S vaccine versus placebo. These receptors were obtained from a person aged 18 to 59 who received the Ad26.COV2.S COVID-19 vaccine or a placebo.

This rearrangement joins TRBV18 to TRBJ2-1; 8 nucleotides align to TRBD2. The germline V gene encodes CDR1 KGHSH and CDR2 LQKENI. V was clipped by 1 base and J by 10 bases; unmatched bases: 6. The CDR3 totals 14 residues. The DNA for the CDR3 is TGTGCCAGCTCACCACTTAGCGGGGTATCGGAGCAGTTCTTC. Its protein is CASSPLSGVSEQFF.

The chain recombines TRBV6-5 with TRBJ2-7; TRBD1 agrees at 7 bases. The CDR3 loop spans 16 amino acids. V lost 0 bases, J lost 12 bases, and 17 bases stayed unmatched. Germline loops: CDR1 MNHEY, CDR2 SVGAGI. As DNA, the CDR3 is TGTGCCAGCAGTTACTCTCGAGGGGGCCACAACGGACATCGGTACTTC. It encodes CASSYSRGGHNGHRYF.

The rearrangement uses TRBV27 and TRBJ2-7; D remains ambiguous. The CDR3 has 14 amino acids. The germline CDR1 and CDR2 sequences are MNHEY and SMNVEV (reference sequence). Trimming removed 6 bases at V and 0 bases at J, with 12 bases between. The CDR3, as DNA: TGTGCCAGCAGCGTTACTCGAGACTCCTACGAGCAGTACTTC. Residues: CASSVTRDSYEQYF.

This rearrangement joins TRBV5-4 to TRBJ1-1, with a possible D match to TRBD1 (6 bases). The CDR3 has 14 residues. Trimming removed 2 bases from V and 1 base from J, with 9 bases in between. Germline V gene data show CDR1 as SGHNT and CDR2 as YYREEE (reference sequence). CDR3 sequence reads: CASSLGGQNTEAFF. In DNA form, the CDR3 reads TGTGCCAGCAGCTTAGGGGGACAGAACACTGAAGCTTTCTTT.

This clone showed up just once. The chain is built from TRBV5-1 and TRBJ2-3, with D tentatively TRBD1 or TRBD2 (6 bases each). Germline CDR1 reads SGHRS; CDR2 reads YFSETQ. Trimming took off 5 bases at V and 2 bases at J, with 15 bases between the two ends. The CDR3 is 15 residues long. CDR3 protein: CASRFWGDNTDTQYF. The CDR3 bases are TGCGCCAGCAGGTTTTGGGGGGACAACACAGATACGCAGTATTTT.

The V gene is TRBV7-9, the J gene TRBJ1-2; the D is unclear. The V end was cut by 2 bases, the J end by 8 bases, with 15 bases between. CDR1 and CDR2 from the germline V gene are SEHNR and FQNEAQ (reference sequence). The CDR3 is 14 amino acids. CDR3 nucleotides: TGTGCCAGCAGCTTACCCGACGGGCCGGGGGGCTACACCTTC. This encodes CASSLPDGPGGYTF.

The chain links TRBV10-2 to TRBJ2-2; 8 nucleotides align to TRBD2. CDR3 length: 15 amino acids. Germline V gives CDR1 WSHSY, CDR2 SAAADI. The J segment lost 5 bases and the V segment lost 4 bases, leaving 6 bases of the junction unmatched. The CDR3 reads CASSVVAGTTGELFF. In DNA, the CDR3 is TGCGCCAGCAGTGTGGTAGCGGGGACGACCGGGGAGCTGTTTTTT.